These 8 T cell receptor beta chains originate from one sample sequenced in a study of cytomegalovirus exposure and HLA in healthy donors. In the PCR, 60 Vbeta and 13 Jbeta primers were used. Assay: immunoSEQ multiplex PCR; the TCRdb copy retains only in-frame clones and omits some. The data contain over 100,000 clones, approximately 64% of them singletons. Sequenced: PBMCs. These receptors came from a woman between 40 and 55 years old in good health and CMV-seronegative.

The chain has TRBV7-2 and TRBJ1-1; possibly TRBD1 for D (5 bases). CDR1 and CDR2 (germline): SGHTA, FQGNSA. Trimming pared 5 bases from V and 1 base from J, leaving 11 bases between. The CDR3 length is 14 residues. This CDR3 is CASSQQAGNTEAFF. The CDR3 DNA reads TGTGCCAGCAGCCAACAGGCCGGGAACACTGAAGCTTTCTTT.

This clone has just a few counts. This chain links TRBV5-1 with TRBJ2-1; D is possibly TRBD2 (6 bases). The V gene's germline CDR1 is SGHRS and CDR2 YFSETQ. Trimming removed 0 bases from V and 7 bases from J, with 17 bases in between. This CDR3 has 16 amino acids. The CDR3 reads CASSLGTGGASNEQFF. CDR3 DNA sequence: TGCGCCAGCAGCTTGGGAACTGGCGGGGCGTCTAATGAGCAGTTCTTC.

This clone was seen a handful of times. The chain has TRBV5-1 and TRBJ1-1, with 8 nucleotides matching TRBD1. CDR3 size: 18 residues. Germline CDR1 SGHRS, CDR2 YFSETQ. Trimming removed 4 bases from V and 3 bases from J; junction bases left unmatched: 17. The CDR3 DNA sequence: TGCGCCAGCAGCCAATTAACCGGGACAGGTCGGGGAGACACTGAAGCTTTCTTT. Amino acid sequence: CASSQLTGTGRGDTEAFF.

This clone appeared a few times. V gene TRBV7-9 combines with J gene TRBJ1-5; 7 positions match TRBD1. Germline CDR1 reads SEHNR; CDR2 reads FQNEAQ (reference sequence). Trimming at V came to 1 base and at J to 2 bases, leaving 2 bases not matched to a gene. The CDR3 consists of 15 residues. CDR3 sequence reads: CASSLGGGGNQPQHF. CDR3 in DNA: TGTGCCAGCAGCTTAGGAGGGGGCGGCAATCAGCCCCAGCATTTT.

At least ten counts were recorded for this clone. The gene calls are TRBV18 and TRBJ1-1, with a weak D call TRBD1 (6 bases). Trimming removed 3 bases from V and 6 bases from J, with 20 bases in between. Germline CDR1 and CDR2: KGHSH and LQKENI. This CDR3 comprises 16 residues. The CDR3 loop reads CASSPSEVGASPEAFF. The CDR3 DNA reads as TGTGCCAGCTCACCGTCTGAAGTGGGGGCGAGTCCTGAAGCTTTCTTT.

The chain links TRBV7-2 to TRBJ1-2; 9 bases fit TRBD1. After removal of 5 bases from V and 7 bases from J, the junction contained 11 bases not matched to a gene. The CDR3 is made up of 15 amino acids. CDR1 and CDR2 from the germline V gene are SGHTA and FQGNSA. CDR3 sequence (DNA): TGTGCCAGCAGCCCGCGGGACAGGGAATTAGGTGGCTACACCTTC. It translates to CASSPRDRELGGYTF. The variable domain in full, with the rest retrieved from reference TRBV7-2 and TRBJ1-2, is GAGVSQSPSNKVTEKGKDVELRCDPISGHTALYWYRQSLGQGLEFLIYFQGNSAPDKSGLPSDRFSAERTGGSVSTLTIQRTQQEDSAVYLCASSPRDRELGGYTFGSGTRLTVV.

This clone was picked up a small number of times. This chain connects TRBV18 to TRBJ1-1; a weak D match, TRBD1 (6 bases). V was cut by 5 bases and J by 1 base, with 8 bases left in between. Germline V gene sequence: CDR1 KGHSH, CDR2 LQKENI. The CDR3 extends over 13 amino acids. CDR3 bases: TGTGCCAGCTCAGCGGACAGGAACACTGAAGCTTTCTTT. It encodes CASSADRNTEAFF.

This clone has a handful of counts. The chain couples TRBV19 to TRBJ1-1, with D perhaps TRBD1 (6 bases). Trimming cost V 5 bases and J 1 base, with 11 bases left between them. CDR1 LNHDA and CDR2 SQIVND come from the germline V gene (reference sequence). The CDR3 has 14 amino acids. The CDR3 DNA is TGTGCCAGTAGTGGCAGGGGCGCGAACACTGAAGCTTTCTTT. The encoded protein is CASSGRGANTEAFF.